This TCR beta chain is drawn from a study of cytomegalovirus exposure and HLA in healthy donors. The CDR3 runs to 14 residues. V dropped 1 base and J dropped 4 bases, with 11 bases sitting between them. Germline CDR1 and CDR2: SGHVS and FNYEAQ. Concerning this clone: Antigen specificity is unknown.

General study results and limits: Likely technical artifact: a cluster of highly shared sequence variants. Association of a missense DCLRE1C variant with TCR beta V- and J-gene trimming was reported in a later analysis. Most of the TCR beta V segments (in an earlier analysis) were productive either about 87% or about 30% of the time. TCR beta sequences reportedly predicted most subjects' HLA-A and HLA-B alleles accurately.

Primers included in the PCR were 60 Vbeta and 13 Jbeta primers. Profiled with immunoSEQ multiplex PCR; TCRdb holds only in-frame clones, not every one. The sample has tens of thousands of clones. Material: PBMCs. J is TRBJ2-7 and V is TRBV7-6; weak D call: TRBD1 (6 bases). The sequence was obtained from a woman aged 55-75 years in good health and CMV-seropositive. CDR3 nucleotides: TGTGCCAGCAGCTTAGGGCCTCAGGGGTACGAGCAGTACTTC. Protein: CASSLGPQGYEQYF.